This section outlines one TCR beta chain sequence together with its context. Authors' processing steps: Estimation of nucleated cell counts relied on the amplification of reference gene primers. This table comes from immunoSEQ multiplex PCR, and its TCRdb copy is limited to in-frame clones, with some not included. That table gives V, J and clone size, and the DNA gave D and trimming. The sample includes around 130,000 clones, approximately 84% of them seen just once. The CDR3 loop spans 14 amino acids. V shed 8 bases and J shed 0 bases, with 11 bases lying between them. The germline V gene has CDR1 SNHLY and CDR2 FYNNEI. These data are taken from a study of blood T cell repertoires in COVID-19. Background on the study: The United States, Italy and Spain supplied acute and convalescent COVID-19 samples. PBMCs, B-cell-depleted T cells, or T cells provided the cDNA or gDNA that made up the material.

The receptor was isolated from an older woman with acute or convalescent COVID-19. V gene TRBV2 combines with J gene TRBJ2-1, with D unclear. The sequenced sample consisted of peripheral blood. The CDR3 loop reads CASGDQSSYNEQFF. The CDR3 region has the DNA TGTGCCAGCGGAGACCAGAGCTCCTACAATGAGCAGTTCTTC.